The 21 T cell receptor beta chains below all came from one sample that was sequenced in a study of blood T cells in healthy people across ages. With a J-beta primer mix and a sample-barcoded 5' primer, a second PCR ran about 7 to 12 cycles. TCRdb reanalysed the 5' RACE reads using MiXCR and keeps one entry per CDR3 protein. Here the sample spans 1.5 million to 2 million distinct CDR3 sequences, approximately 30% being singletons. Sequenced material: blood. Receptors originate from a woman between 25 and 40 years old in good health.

CDR3 protein: CASSLGPGTGNTIYF. The CDR3 DNA reads as TGTGCCAGCAGCTTAGGCCCAGGGACCGGAAACACCATATATTTT. The chain is built from TRBV7-2 and TRBJ1-3; a possible D gene is TRBD1 (5 bases). Germline values: CDR1 SGHTA, CDR2 FQGNSA. The CDR3 loop spans 15 amino acids. V gave up 1 base and J gave up 4 bases, with 11 bases separating them. Full variable domain (outside the CDR3, taken from reference TRBV7-2 and TRBJ1-3): GAGVSQSPSNKVTEKGKDVELRCDPISGHTALYWYRQSLGQGLEFLIYFQGNSAPDKSGLPSDRFSAERTGGSVSTLTIQRTQQEDSAVYLCASSLGPGTGNTIYFGEGSWLTVV.

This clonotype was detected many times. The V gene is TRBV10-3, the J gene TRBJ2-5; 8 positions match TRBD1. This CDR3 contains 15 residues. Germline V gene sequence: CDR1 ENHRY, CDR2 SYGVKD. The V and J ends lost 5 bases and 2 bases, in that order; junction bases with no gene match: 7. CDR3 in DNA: TGTGCCATCAGTCCCAGACAGGGGCCGCAAGAGACCCAGTACTTC. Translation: CAISPRQGPQETQYF.

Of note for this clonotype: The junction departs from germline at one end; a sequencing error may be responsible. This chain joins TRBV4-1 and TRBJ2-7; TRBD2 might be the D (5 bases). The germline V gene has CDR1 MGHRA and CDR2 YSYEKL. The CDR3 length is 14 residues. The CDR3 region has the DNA TGCGCCGGCAGCCACCCTGGACTTTCCTACGAGCAGTACTTC. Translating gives CAGSHPGLSYEQYF.

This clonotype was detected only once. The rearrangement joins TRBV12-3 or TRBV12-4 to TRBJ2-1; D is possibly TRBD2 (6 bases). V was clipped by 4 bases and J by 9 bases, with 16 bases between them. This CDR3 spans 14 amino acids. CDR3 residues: CASSSLTSPREQFF. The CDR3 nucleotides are TGTGCCAGCAGTTCCCTGACTAGTCCCCGTGAGCAGTTCTTC.

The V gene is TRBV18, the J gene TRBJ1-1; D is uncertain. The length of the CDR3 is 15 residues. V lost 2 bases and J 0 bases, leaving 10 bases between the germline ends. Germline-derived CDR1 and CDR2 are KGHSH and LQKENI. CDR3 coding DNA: TGTGCCAGCTCACCAGGGAGTCCGATGAACACTGAAGCTTTCTTT. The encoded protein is CASSPGSPMNTEAFF.

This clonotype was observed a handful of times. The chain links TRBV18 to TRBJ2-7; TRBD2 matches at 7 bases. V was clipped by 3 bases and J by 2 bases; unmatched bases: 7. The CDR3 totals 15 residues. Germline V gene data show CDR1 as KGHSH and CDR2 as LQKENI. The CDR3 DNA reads TGTGCCAGCTCACCCTCGATCGGGACTACCTACGAGCAGTACTTC. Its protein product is CASSPSIGTTYEQYF.

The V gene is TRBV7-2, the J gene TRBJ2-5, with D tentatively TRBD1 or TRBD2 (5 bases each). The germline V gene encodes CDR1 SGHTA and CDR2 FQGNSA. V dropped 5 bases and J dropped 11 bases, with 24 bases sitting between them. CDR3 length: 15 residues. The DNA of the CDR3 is TGTGCCAGCAGCCTTCGGGACCCCGTCCGGAATGAGCAGTACTTC. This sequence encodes CASSLRDPVRNEQYF.

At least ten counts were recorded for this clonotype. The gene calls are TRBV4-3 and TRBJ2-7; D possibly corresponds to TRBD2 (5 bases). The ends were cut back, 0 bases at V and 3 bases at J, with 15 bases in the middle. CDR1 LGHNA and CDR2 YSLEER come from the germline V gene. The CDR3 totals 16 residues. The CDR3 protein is CASSQEEEGGFYEQYF. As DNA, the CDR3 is TGCGCCAGCAGCCAAGAGGAAGAGGGTGGGTTCTACGAGCAGTACTTC.

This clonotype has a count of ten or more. The CDR3 here is CASSYSWDIQETQYF. CDR3 DNA: TGTGCCAGCAGTTACTCTTGGGACATCCAAGAGACCCAGTACTTC. The chain combines TRBV6-2 or TRBV6-3 with TRBJ2-5; D may be TRBD1 (6 bases). CDR1 is MNHEY and CDR2 is SVGEGT in the germline V gene. This CDR3 has 15 amino acids. V shed 0 bases and J shed 1 base, with 9 bases lying between them.

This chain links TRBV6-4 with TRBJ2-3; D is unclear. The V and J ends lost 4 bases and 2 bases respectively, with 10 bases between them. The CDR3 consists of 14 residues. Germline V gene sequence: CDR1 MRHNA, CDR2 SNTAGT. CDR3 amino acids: CASSVGAVTDTQYF. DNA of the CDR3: TGTGCCAGCAGTGTAGGAGCAGTCACAGATACGCAGTATTTT.

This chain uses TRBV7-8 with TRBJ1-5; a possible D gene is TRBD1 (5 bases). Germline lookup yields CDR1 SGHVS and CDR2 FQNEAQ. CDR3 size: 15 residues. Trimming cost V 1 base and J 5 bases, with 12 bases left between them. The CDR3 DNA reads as TGTGCCAGCAGCTTAGAGGAGGGGCGGGATCAGCCCCAGCATTTT. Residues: CASSLEEGRDQPQHF.

The CDR3 is CSVLLRGHEQYF. The CDR3 DNA follows: TGCAGTGTCCTACTAAGGGGCCACGAGCAGTACTTC. The chain couples TRBV20-1 to TRBJ2-7, with a tentative D call TRBD1 (5 bases). Germline loops: CDR1 DFQATT, CDR2 SNEGSKA (reference sequence). Trimming stripped 7 bases from V and 5 bases from J, with 15 bases between. There are 12 residues in the CDR3.

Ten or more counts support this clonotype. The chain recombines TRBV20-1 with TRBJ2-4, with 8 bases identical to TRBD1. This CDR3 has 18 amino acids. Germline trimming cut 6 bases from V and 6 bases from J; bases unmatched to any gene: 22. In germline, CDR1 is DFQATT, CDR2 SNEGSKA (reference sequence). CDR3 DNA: TGCAGTGCCTTACCCCCCTCAGGACAGGGCCTTCCGGGAAACATTCAGTACTTC. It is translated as CSALPPSGQGLPGNIQYF.

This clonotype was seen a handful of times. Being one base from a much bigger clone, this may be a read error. The chain's CDR3 is CASSMDTGYTF. The CDR3 bases are TGCGCCAGCAGCATGGATACTGGCTACACCTTC. This sequence joins TRBV5-1 and TRBJ1-2; D not certain. V was pared by 4 bases and J by 7 bases, with 8 bases between. The germline V gene encodes CDR1 SGHRS and CDR2 YFSETQ. The CDR3 spans 11 residues.

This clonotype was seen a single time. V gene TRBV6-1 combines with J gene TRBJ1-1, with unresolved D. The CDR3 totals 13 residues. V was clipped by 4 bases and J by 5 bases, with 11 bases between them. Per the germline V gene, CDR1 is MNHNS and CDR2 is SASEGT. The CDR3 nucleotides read TGTGCCAGCAGTGTTGACTGGAGAACTGAAGCTTTCTTT. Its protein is CASSVDWRTEAFF.

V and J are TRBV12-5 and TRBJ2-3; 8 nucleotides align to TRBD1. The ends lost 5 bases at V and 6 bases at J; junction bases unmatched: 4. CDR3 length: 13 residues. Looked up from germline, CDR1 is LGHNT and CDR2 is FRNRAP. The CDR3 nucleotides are TGTGCTAGTGGTCTGCAGGGGGCGGATACGCAGTATTTT. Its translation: CASGLQGADTQYF.

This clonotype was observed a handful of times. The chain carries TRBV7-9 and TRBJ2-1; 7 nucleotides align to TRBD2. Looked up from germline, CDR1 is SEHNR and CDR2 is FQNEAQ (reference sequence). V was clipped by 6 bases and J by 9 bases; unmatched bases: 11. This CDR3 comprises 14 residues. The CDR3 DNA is TGTGCCAGCAGGACCGGACTAGGGGTGACTGAGCAGTTCTTC. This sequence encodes CASRTGLGVTEQFF.

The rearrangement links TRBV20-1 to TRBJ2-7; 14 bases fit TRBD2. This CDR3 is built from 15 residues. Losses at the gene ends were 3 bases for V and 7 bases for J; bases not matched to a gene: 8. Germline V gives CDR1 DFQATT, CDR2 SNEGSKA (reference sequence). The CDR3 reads CSARRGLAGGWEQYF. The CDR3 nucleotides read TGCAGTGCTAGGCGAGGACTAGCGGGAGGTTGGGAGCAGTACTTC.

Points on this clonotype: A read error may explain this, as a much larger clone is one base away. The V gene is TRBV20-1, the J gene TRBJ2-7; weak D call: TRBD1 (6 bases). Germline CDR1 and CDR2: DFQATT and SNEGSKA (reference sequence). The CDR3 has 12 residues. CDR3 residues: CRARGGSYEQYF. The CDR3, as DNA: TGCAGGGCTAGAGGGGGCTCCTACGAGCAGTACTTC.

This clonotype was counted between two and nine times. DNA for the CDR3: TGTGCCAGCAGTTTGCTAGAAAGGGACACAGATACGCAGTATTTT. Encoded protein: CASSLLERDTDTQYF. This chain joins TRBV28 and TRBJ2-3; D not certain. This CDR3 is built from 15 residues. Trimming shortened V by 3 bases and J by 2 bases, and 12 bases separated the two germline ends. The V gene's germline CDR1 is MDHEN and CDR2 SYDVKM. The full variable domain, in which reference TRBV28 and TRBJ2-3 provide the parts outside the CDR3, is DVKVTQSSRYLVKRTGEKVFLECVQDMDHENMFWYRQDPGLGLRLIYFSYDVKMKEKGDIPEGYSVSREKKERFSLILESASTNQTSMYLCASSLLERDTDTQYFGPGTRLTVL.

The CDR3 protein is CASIPRASPGANVLTF. The CDR3, as DNA: TGTGCCAGTATCCCAAGAGCGTCCCCTGGGGCCAACGTCCTGACTTTC. The rearrangement uses TRBV19 and TRBJ2-6; D is ambiguous. Trimming stripped 7 bases from V and 2 bases from J, with 15 bases between. There are 16 residues in the CDR3. CDR1 and CDR2 from the germline V gene are LNHDA and SQIVND (reference sequence).